Below are 22 T cell receptor beta chains sequenced from a single sample in a study of T cell responses to AZD1222 COVID-19 vaccine (dated by TCRdb to about 2021). Library prep was done by the immunoSEQ multiplex PCR assay. The table comes from immuneACCESS by way of TCRdb, which keeps in-frame sequences with V and J called. Part of the clones is missing from these tables; in studies checked, under half for an unresolved V gene and the rest for unknown reasons. The sample table shows about 90,000 clones, and around nine tenths are seen once. The ten largest clones represent 16% of the sample. The intended sense of this specimen's time point label: baseline before first vaccination. The input for sequencing was peripheral blood, taken on day 0 of AZD1222 vaccination. All receptors derive from an adult in good health.

The chain's CDR3 is CASSLGQGPSYEQYF. Written as DNA, the CDR3 is TGTGCCAGCAGCTTGGGACAGGGACCCTCCTACGAGCAGTACTTC. The chain combines TRBV5-4 with TRBJ2-7; TRBD1 aligns across 7 bases. V dropped 0 bases and J dropped 0; count of bases not matched to a gene: 3. This CDR3 is 15 amino acids long. Germline V gene lookup returns CDR1 SGHNT and CDR2 YYREEE (reference sequence).

The chain has TRBV15 and TRBJ2-7; 9 bases agree with TRBD1. The CDR3 loop spans 16 amino acids. CDR1 is LNHNV and CDR2 is YYDKDF in the germline V gene (reference sequence). V shed 3 bases, J shed 0 bases, and the junction held 6 bases outside the gene matches. CDR3: CATSRRTGANSYEQYF. For the CDR3, the DNA is TGTGCCACCAGCAGGAGGACAGGGGCCAACTCCTACGAGCAGTACTTC.

The sample holds one count of this clone. The gene calls are TRBV6-1 and TRBJ1-2; D remains ambiguous. Per germline, CDR1 MNHNS and CDR2 SASEGT. This CDR3 is 13 amino acids long. Trimming removed 6 bases at V and 3 bases at J, with 11 bases between. CDR3 sequence: CASSLDGYYGYTF. The DNA of the CDR3 is TGTGCCAGCAGCCTCGACGGATACTATGGCTACACCTTC.

This sequence joins TRBV7-2 and TRBJ1-4; perhaps TRBD1 as D (5 bases). V lost 5 bases to trimming and J lost 8 bases, with 12 bases between them. The CDR3 is 13 amino acids. Looked up from germline, CDR1 is SGHTA and CDR2 is FQGNSA. The CDR3 bases are TGTGCCAGCAGCACAAGATGGGGGGAAAAACTGTTTTTT. It translates to CASSTRWGEKLFF.

The J gene is TRBJ2-3, the V gene TRBV25-1, with TRBD1 matching over 9 bases. V shed 3 bases and J 3 bases; nucleotides not matched to a gene: 7. CDR1 and CDR2 from the germline V gene are MGHDK and SYGVNS. The CDR3 contains 16 residues. In nucleotides, the CDR3 is TGTGCCAGCAGTGATCCGGGGACAGGGATGACAGATACGCAGTATTTT. Its protein is CASSDPGTGMTDTQYF.

The chain has TRBV6-5 and TRBJ2-7; the match to TRBD2 covers 10 bases. This CDR3 has 14 amino acids. In germline, CDR1 is MNHEY, CDR2 SVGAGI. J was trimmed by 0 bases and V by 6 bases; bases with no gene match: 2. CDR3 bases: TGTGCCAGCAGGGGGACTAGCGTCTCCTACGAGCAGTACTTC. Residues: CASRGTSVSYEQYF.

This chain connects TRBV2 to TRBJ1-1, with 10 bases fitting TRBD1. The CDR3 has 16 amino acids. V shed 2 bases, J shed 0 bases, and the junction held 3 bases outside the gene matches. The germline gives CDR1 SNHLY, CDR2 FYNNEI. The CDR3 nucleotides read TGTGCCAGCAGTGAACGACAGGGGGCAGTGAACACTGAAGCTTTCTTT. Amino acids: CASSERQGAVNTEAFF.

The V and J genes are TRBV25-1 and TRBJ1-6; 8 nucleotides agree with TRBD1. The trim removed 4 bases at V and 0 bases at J, leaving 5 bases unmatched. This CDR3 spans 17 amino acids. CDR1 is MGHDK and CDR2 is SYGVNS in the germline V gene. The chain's CDR3 is CASSAWTGSSYNSPLHF. The DNA of the CDR3 is TGTGCCAGCAGTGCCTGGACAGGGAGCTCCTATAATTCACCCCTCCACTTT.

The chain employs TRBV29-1 and TRBJ1-1, with D maybe TRBD1 (6 bases). The CDR3 is 17 residues long. Germline lookup yields CDR1 SQVTM and CDR2 ANQGSEA. Deletions cut 4 bases from V and 0 bases from J, with 21 bases between. This CDR3 reads CSVASGTHILMNTEAFF. The DNA of the CDR3 is TGCAGCGTTGCCTCCGGGACACACATCCTTATGAACACTGAAGCTTTCTTT. The complete variable domain, with remaining parts taken from reference TRBV29-1 and TRBJ1-1, reads SAVISQKPSRDICQRGTSLTIQCQVDSQVTMMFWYRQQPGQSLTLIATANQGSEATYESGFVIDKFPISRPNLTFSTLTVSNMSPEDSSIYLCSVASGTHILMNTEAFFGQGTRLTVV.

This sequence joins TRBV15 and TRBJ2-5; D ambiguous. The ends were cut back, 4 bases at V and 7 bases at J, with 13 bases in the middle. There are 13 residues in the CDR3. Germline assignment: CDR1 LNHNV and CDR2 YYDKDF (reference sequence). The CDR3 loop is CATSTAPEATQYF. CDR3 DNA: TGTGCCACCAGCACCGCTCCCGAGGCGACCCAGTACTTC.

This chain links TRBV5-1 with TRBJ2-3; a possible D gene is TRBD2 (5 bases). The V gene lost 6 bases and the J gene lost 2 bases, with 19 bases spanning the gap. The CDR3 loop spans 16 amino acids. Germline V gives CDR1 SGHRS, CDR2 YFSETQ. The CDR3 reads CASMPGSGVNTDTQYF. CDR3 bases: TGCGCCAGCATGCCGGGAAGTGGGGTGAACACAGATACGCAGTATTTT.

The CDR3 is CASSISGGAGAYEQFF. The CDR3 DNA follows: TGTGCCAGTAGTATATCGGGAGGGGCGGGAGCCTACGAGCAGTTCTTC. The chain has TRBV19 and TRBJ2-1, with 8 nucleotides matching TRBD2. The CDR3 contains 16 residues. Germline loops: CDR1 LNHDA, CDR2 SQIVND (reference sequence). V shed 2 bases and J 10 bases; nucleotides not matched to a gene: 13.

This clone came up once. Here the CDR3 reads CATSRGTGGQETQYF. The CDR3 nucleotides read TGTGCCACCAGCAGAGGTACAGGGGGTCAAGAGACCCAGTACTTC. V gene TRBV15 combines with J gene TRBJ2-5, with 8 bases that match TRBD1. In germline, CDR1 is LNHNV, CDR2 YYDKDF (reference sequence). The CDR3 contains 15 residues. The trim removed 1 base at V and 2 bases at J, leaving 3 bases unmatched.

The chain recombines TRBV28 with TRBJ2-5; 11 bases are a match to TRBD1. This CDR3 is 16 amino acids long. Per germline, CDR1 MDHEN and CDR2 SYDVKM. After removal of 4 bases from V and 4 bases from J, the junction contained 8 bases not matched to a gene. The CDR3, as DNA: TGTGCCAGCAGTTCCAACCGGGACAGGGGGGTAGAGACCCAGTACTTC. Encoded protein: CASSSNRDRGVETQYF.

The rearrangement joins TRBV28 to TRBJ1-6; D call uncertain. V was clipped by 8 bases and J by 8 bases, with 19 bases between them. Per the germline V gene, CDR1 is MDHEN and CDR2 is SYDVKM. The CDR3 contains 15 residues. In nucleotides, the CDR3 is TGTGCCAGCTCCCGTATGGCGGGAAATTATTCACCCCTCCACTTT. It codes for CASSRMAGNYSPLHF.

This clone has only a few counts. The V and J genes are TRBV14 and TRBJ1-3; tentative D call: TRBD1 (6 bases). The CDR3 is made up of 15 amino acids. The V end was cut by 4 bases, the J end by 1 base, with 11 bases between. The germline CDR1 and CDR2 sequences are SGHDN and FVKESK. CDR3 nucleotide sequence: TGTGCCAGCAGCCCAGGGGTTCGATCTGGAAACACCATATATTTT. It codes for CASSPGVRSGNTIYF.

V is TRBV5-5 and J is TRBJ2-5; 9 bases align to TRBD1. Germline CDR1 is SGHKS and CDR2 is YYEKEE (reference sequence). V shed 0 bases, J shed 2 bases, and the junction held 5 bases outside the gene matches. The CDR3 contains 16 residues. CDR3 sequence: CASSLGLGQGQETQYF. The CDR3, as DNA: TGTGCCAGCAGCTTGGGACTCGGACAGGGGCAAGAGACCCAGTACTTC. Full variable domain (rest looked up from reference TRBV5-5 and TRBJ2-5): DAGVTQSPTHLIKTRGQQVTLRCSPISGHKSVSWYQQVLGQGPQFIFQYYEKEERGRGNFPDRFSARQFPNYSSELNVNALLLGDSALYLCASSLGLGQGQETQYFGPGTRLLVL.

The chain employs TRBV15 and TRBJ1-6; 11 positions agree with TRBD1. J gave up 8 bases and V 3 bases, and 6 bases lay outside the gene matches. Germline CDR1 reads LNHNV; CDR2 reads YYDKDF (reference sequence). The CDR3 is 16 residues long. CDR3 sequence: CATSRDRGRSYSPLHF. In DNA form, the CDR3 reads TGTGCCACCAGCAGGGACAGGGGGCGCAGTTATTCACCCCTCCACTTT.

V is TRBV5-5 and J is TRBJ2-1, with D perhaps matching TRBD1 (6 bases). V lost 0 bases, J lost 1 base, and 8 bases lay in between. Germline V lookup: CDR1 SGHKS, CDR2 YYEKEE (reference sequence). The CDR3 loop spans 15 amino acids. In DNA form, the CDR3 reads TGTGCCAGCAGCTTGGAACAGGGATCCTACAATGAGCAGTTCTTC. It specifies CASSLEQGSYNEQFF. Full variable domain (missing parts from reference TRBV5-5 and TRBJ2-1): DAGVTQSPTHLIKTRGQQVTLRCSPISGHKSVSWYQQVLGQGPQFIFQYYEKEERGRGNFPDRFSARQFPNYSSELNVNALLLGDSALYLCASSLEQGSYNEQFFGPGTRLTVL.

In DNA, the CDR3 is TGTGCCAGCAACTGGGGGCTCACTGAAGCTTTCTTT. Amino acids: CASNWGLTEAFF. The chain couples TRBV2 to TRBJ1-1; D is perhaps TRBD1 (6 bases). The V end lost 7 bases, the J end lost 4 bases, and 10 bases lay between the germline ends. Germline lookup yields CDR1 SNHLY and CDR2 FYNNEI. The CDR3 runs to 12 residues.

This clone showed up many times. The chain couples TRBV5-5 to TRBJ1-2, with D unclear. CDR3 length: 12 amino acids. Trimming took 0 bases from V and 8 from J, leaving 8 bases between them. The V gene's germline CDR1 is SGHKS and CDR2 YYEKEE (reference sequence). This chain's CDR3 is CASSLAGNGYTF. Here the CDR3 DNA reads TGTGCCAGCAGCTTGGCCGGGAACGGCTACACCTTC.

This chain links TRBV28 with TRBJ1-2; 7 bases are a match to TRBD1. This CDR3 spans 16 amino acids. The V segment lost 8 bases and the J segment 2 bases; nucleotides outside the gene matches: 14. Germline V CDR1 and CDR2: MDHEN, SYDVKM. The CDR3 sequence: CASHSTGGRGNYGYTF. In nucleotides, the CDR3 is TGTGCCAGCCATTCCACGGGCGGCAGGGGGAACTATGGCTACACCTTC.